The rows below give T cell receptor beta chains drawn from one sample of a study of blood T cell repertoires in COVID-19. Profiling relied on immunoSEQ multiplex PCR, and the TCRdb table lists in-frame clones only, not all of them. In the table there are under 200,000 clones, around 82% of which are singletons. The specimen was PBMCs or T cells enriched from blood (not recorded which). These receptors were obtained from a woman in her fifties or sixties in a cohort exposed to, infected with or recovered from COVID-19 (not recorded which). Both conserved end residues are part of each CDR3. Each record gives: clone size, J gene, D gene, V gene, CDR3 DNA, CDR3 protein. D genes are given only for firm matches. A row's size may be missing; if present it is once, few, many or a size class.

.	TRBJ2-2	.	TRBV12-3/TRBV12-4	TGTGCCAGCAGTTTCTTGCTAAACGTGGAGCTGTTTTTT	CASSFLLNVELFF
once	TRBJ2-5	.	TRBV27	TGTGCCAGCAGCAAGGGACAATCACCCCAAGAGACCCAGTACTTC	CASSKGQSPQETQYF
.	TRBJ1-1	TRBD1	TRBV14	TGTGCCAGCAGCCCCTGGACAGGGTCGCACATGAACACTGAAGCTTTCTTT	CASSPWTGSHMNTEAFF
.	TRBJ2-1	TRBD2	TRBV6-5	TGTGCCAGCAGTTACCGGGAGGGTGAGCAGTTCTTC	CASSYREGEQFF
.	TRBJ2-5	TRBD2	TRBV2	TGTGCCAGCAGTTTACTAGCGGGGGGGCTCGAGACCCAGTACTTC	CASSLLAGGLETQYF
.	TRBJ2-1	TRBD2	TRBV4-1	TGCGCCAGCAGCCTCAGCGGGGGGGCTTACAATGAGCAGTTCTTC	CASSLSGGAYNEQFF
.	TRBJ1-5	TRBD1	TRBV11-2	TGTGCCAGCAGCCTGACGACAGGGGGCGCCGGGCAGCCCCAGCATTTT	CASSLTTGGAGQPQHF
.	TRBJ1-5	TRBD1	TRBV19	TGTGCCAGTAGTTCGGACAGGAGTAGCAATCAGCCCCAGCATTTT	CASSSDRSSNQPQHF
.	TRBJ1-5	TRBD1	TRBV7-2	TGTGCCAGCAGCTTAGCGGGACAGTCTAGGGGGAGAAGGCCCCAGCATTTT	CASSLAGQSRGRRPQHF
.	TRBJ1-1	TRBD1	TRBV5-8	TGTGCCAGCAGCGAGCGGACAGGCCTGCTTGAAGCTTTCTTT	CASSERTGLLEAFF
.	TRBJ2-1	.	TRBV19	TGTGCCAGTAGTCCGGGGGGCTCGCAGTTCTTC	CASSPGGSQFF
.	TRBJ1-1	.	TRBV6-1	TGTGCCAGCAGTCTTGGACAGATTGAAGCTTTCTTT	CASSLGQIEAFF
.	TRBJ1-1	.	TRBV7-6	TGTGCCAGCAGCTTAACTCAGGGGTGGGGCACTGAAGCTTTCTTT	CASSLTQGWGTEAFF
.	TRBJ2-5	.	TRBV10-3	TGTGCCATCAGTGCATCGGACTTGGCGACCCAGTACTTC	CAISASDLATQYF
.	TRBJ1-2	.	TRBV5-7	TGTGCCAGCAGCTTGGTAGAGGTGAGGTCGAACCCAGATGGCTACACCTTC	CASSLVEVRSNPDGYTF
few	TRBJ2-4	TRBD2	TRBV19	TGTGCCAGTAGTATCCAAGGACTAGCGGGAGACGTAGCCAAAAACATTCAGTACTTC	CASSIQGLAGDVAKNIQYF
.	TRBJ1-1	TRBD1	TRBV28	TGTGCCAGTAACAGGGGCTGGGAAGCTTTCTTT	CASNRGWEAFF
.	TRBJ1-1	.	TRBV5-6	TGTGCCAGCTGCCCAAGCCCCATTCGGGGGAACACTGAAGCTTTCTTT	CASCPSPIRGNTEAFF
many	TRBJ2-1	TRBD2	TRBV24-1	TGTGCCACCAGTGATCCGGGAGGACTAGCGGGAGCTGATGAGCAGTTCTTC	CATSDPGGLAGADEQFF
.	TRBJ1-1	.	TRBV11-2	TGTGCCAGCAGCTTAGGACTAGACACTGAAGCTTTCTTT	CASSLGLDTEAFF
.	TRBJ2-7	.	TRBV6-5	TGTGCCAGCAGTTTCTTCGGCGGGGATGGCTCCGAGCAGTACTTC	CASSFFGGDGSEQYF
.	TRBJ1-4	TRBD1	TRBV15	TGTGCCACCAGCAGAGGGCAGGGGGCGACGACTAATGAAAAACTGTTTTTT	CATSRGQGATTNEKLFF
.	TRBJ2-2	TRBD2	TRBV19	TGTGCCAGTAGTATATTGCGGGGGACGAACACCGGGGAGCTGTTTTTT	CASSILRGTNTGELFF
.	TRBJ2-1	TRBD1	TRBV7-9	TGTGCCAGCAGCCCCCGGGACAGGGATTGGAATGAGCAGTTCTTC	CASSPRDRDWNEQFF
.	TRBJ1-6	.	TRBV5-1	TGCGCCAGCAGCTCCCGACCTAACGAGGGTTCACCCCTCCACTTT	CASSSRPNEGSPLHF
.	TRBJ2-7	.	TRBV11-2	TGTGCCAGCAGCCCGATTGGAACAGGCCCAATCTTC	CASSPIGTGPIF
.	TRBJ1-2	TRBD1	TRBV28	TGTGCCAGCAGGACTCGACAGGGGAACTATGGCTACACCTTC	CASRTRQGNYGYTF
.	TRBJ2-5	TRBD2	TRBV3-1/TRBV3-2	TGTGCCAGCAGCGGAGGTCGGACTAGCGAGGAGACCCAGTACTTC	CASSGGRTSEETQYF
once	TRBJ1-2	TRBD1	TRBV28	TGTGCCAGCAGCCCTCGGACAGGGAACTATGGCTACACCTTC	CASSPRTGNYGYTF
.	TRBJ2-4	.	TRBV28	TGTGCCAGCAGCTGGTCCTATAGGACAGTAGAAAACATTCAGTACTTC	CASSWSYRTVENIQYF
.	TRBJ2-3	TRBD1	TRBV7-8	TGTGCCAGCAGCTTATTCGGTGAGGAGACAGGGGACAACACAGATACGCAGTATTTT	CASSLFGEETGDNTDTQYF
.	TRBJ1-6	.	TRBV6-6	TGTGCCAGCAGTCAGGACAGCCCGAGCTCCTATAATTCACCCCTCCACTTT	CASSQDSPSSYNSPLHF
few	TRBJ2-3	.	TRBV14	TGTGCCAGCAGCCAGGAGAGGGAAGATACGCAGTATTTT	CASSQEREDTQYF
.	TRBJ2-1	TRBD2	TRBV7-3	TGTGCCAGCAGCCTCGGACTAGCGGGAGGGGATGAGCAGTTCTTC	CASSLGLAGGDEQFF
few	TRBJ1-2	TRBD1	TRBV24-1	TGTGCCACCAGTGACACCGGGACAGGGTCGGATGGCTACACCTTC	CATSDTGTGSDGYTF
.	TRBJ2-3	TRBD2	TRBV7-6	TGTGCCAGCAGCTTAAGTTTGCTAGCGGGGGGTACCCCCAAAGATACGCAGTATTTT	CASSLSLLAGGTPKDTQYF